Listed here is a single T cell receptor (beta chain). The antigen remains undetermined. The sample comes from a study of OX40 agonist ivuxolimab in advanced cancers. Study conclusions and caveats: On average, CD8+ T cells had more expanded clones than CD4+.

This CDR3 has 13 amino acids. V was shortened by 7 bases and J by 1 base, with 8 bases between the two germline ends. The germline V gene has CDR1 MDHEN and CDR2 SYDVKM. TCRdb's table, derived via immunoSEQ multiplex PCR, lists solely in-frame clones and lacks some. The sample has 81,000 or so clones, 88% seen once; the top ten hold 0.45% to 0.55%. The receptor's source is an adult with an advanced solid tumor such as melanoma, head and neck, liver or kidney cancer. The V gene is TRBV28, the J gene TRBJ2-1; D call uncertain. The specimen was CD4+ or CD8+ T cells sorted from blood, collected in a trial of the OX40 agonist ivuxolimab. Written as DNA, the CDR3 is TGTGCCAGCATTCGGCCATCCTACAATGAGCAGTTCTTC. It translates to CASIRPSYNEQFF.